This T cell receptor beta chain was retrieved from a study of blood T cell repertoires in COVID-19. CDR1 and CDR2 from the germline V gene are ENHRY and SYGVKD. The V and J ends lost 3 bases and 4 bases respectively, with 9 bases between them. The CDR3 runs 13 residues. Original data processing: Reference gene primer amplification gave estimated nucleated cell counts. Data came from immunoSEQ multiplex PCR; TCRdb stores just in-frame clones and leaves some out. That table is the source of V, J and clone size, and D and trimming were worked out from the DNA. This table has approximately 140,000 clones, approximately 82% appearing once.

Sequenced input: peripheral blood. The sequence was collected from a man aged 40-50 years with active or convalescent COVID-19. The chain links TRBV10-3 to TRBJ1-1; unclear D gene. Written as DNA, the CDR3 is TGTGCCATCAGTGAAGAGGGAAGCACTGAAGCTTTCTTT. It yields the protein CAISEEGSTEAFF.